This T cell receptor (beta chain) was obtained from a study of post-analysis software for immune sequencing data (dated by TCRdb to the mid-2010s). Background for the entire study: Disease courses on record covered relapsing-remitting, secondary progressive and progressive-relapsing multiple sclerosis, though some patients had no subtype annotation. The patient repertoires were compared against 11 previously published healthy control repertoires obtained from donors aged 6 to 25 years. A subset of samples was prepared in parallel using single-end sample barcoding, then pooled and co-amplified after Illumina adapter ligation.

The library was generated by PCR. The run used an Illumina HiSeq 2500. Unique molecular identifiers were incorporated into TCR beta cDNA libraries to reduce PCR and sequencing biases. Approximately 500,000 cDNA molecules were obtained per 1 to 10 million input T cells, so each molecule approximated one T cell. The same protocol used for the earlier healthy control dataset was applied to prepare and sequence the patient libraries. Samples belonging to the same batch were prepared together, multiplexed and sequenced on a shared HiSeq lane. As for how the authors treated the data: Raw barcoded reads were processed with MIGEC, discarding single-read molecular identifier groups before consensus assembly and CDR3 extraction. VDJtools was used for post-analysis of the clonotype tables, and diversity was normalized by down-sampling every dataset to the size of the smallest sample. Repertoire overlap clustering matched CDR3 amino acid but not nucleotide sequences to correct batch-related cross-sample contamination. TCRdb took the public reads, trimmed them with fastp at Q25, ran MiXCR for clone calling and kept in-frame beta chains. For every CDR3 protein sequence, its rows merge into one entry that carries the most common genes and DNA. The V and J calls follow TCRdb's processing rather than the paper's. For this sample there are approximately 730,000 distinct CDR3 sequences; roughly 27% appear just once. The ten largest clones add up to roughly 0.57% of the sample.

From V the trimming removes 3 bases and from J it removes 4 bases, while the gene matches leave 9 bases of the junction unaccounted for. The CDR3 spans 15 residues, from the cysteine through the phenylalanine. The only DNA kept is the CDR3, 45 bases in frame from the first base. Reading the germline V gene gives CDR1 SQVTM and CDR2 ANQGSEA. Concerning this clonotype: Its antigen is currently not known. Nothing much larger sits one base from this clone, and base qualities are not available.

TCR beta repertoires were profiled from peripheral blood of 13 young patients with multiple sclerosis to demonstrate the VDJtools post-analysis software. Multiple sclerosis patients were children and adolescents aged roughly 6 to 15 years. What the research found in general, with its limitations: Patients showed significantly higher frequencies than controls for about five TRBV segments, among them TRBV5-6, TRBV5-1 and TRBV20-1. Multiple sclerosis patients had significantly lower normalized Chao1 diversity than controls, a result that suggests substantial peripheral T-cell clonal expansion. The multiple sclerosis patient group was slightly younger than the control group. When samples were clustered directly using the F measure, samples prepared in the same batch co-clustered strongly, which prompted a batch-effect correction.

The sequence was collected from a girl aged 10 to 17 with multiple sclerosis. The sequenced material came from blood. The sequence links TRBV29-1 to TRBJ1-1; 9 bases in the junction line up with TRBD1. Here is the DNA: TGCAGCGTTGAGAGAGGGACAGGGTACTCCACTGAAGCTTTCTTT. Protein translation: CSVERGTGYSTEAFF.